One and the same sample provided the 12 T cell receptor beta chains below, sequenced in a study of response to subunit inactivated influenza vaccine. From the RT-PCR reads, TCRdb called clonotypes with MiXCR, one entry per CDR3 protein. The table includes around 190,000 distinct CDR3 sequences, around 15% detected once. The sequences come from CD8+ T cells sorted from PBMCs, collected around 5 days after vaccination. These TCRs come from a man aged 45-65 years who received an inactivated influenza vaccine.

This chain joins TRBV6-2 or TRBV6-3 and TRBJ2-1, with D uncertain. CDR3 length: 15 amino acids. The germline CDR1 and CDR2 sequences are MNHEY and SVGEGT. V lost 7 bases and J 4 bases, leaving 17 bases between the germline ends. The CDR3 sequence: CASTSGRFSYNEQFF. The CDR3 nucleotides are TGTGCCAGCACAAGTGGAAGGTTTTCTTACAATGAGCAGTTCTTC.

This clonotype was detected only a few times. The rearrangement links TRBV6-5 to TRBJ2-2; D remains unclear. V dropped 4 bases and J dropped 1 base, with 10 bases sitting between them. CDR1 and CDR2 (germline): MNHEY, SVGAGI. The CDR3 covers 15 residues. As DNA, the CDR3 is TGTGCCAGCAGTTCTCATAGGGTGAACACCGGGGAGCTGTTTTTT. It is translated as CASSSHRVNTGELFF.

This clonotype appeared a few times. This sequence joins TRBV7-9 and TRBJ2-7; no reliable D call. CDR1 and CDR2 from the germline V gene are SEHNR and FQNEAQ (reference sequence). Trimming left V 6 bases short and J 3 bases short, with 12 bases between. This CDR3 comprises 13 residues. This CDR3 reads CASSPAPSYEQYF. CDR3 coding DNA: TGTGCCAGCAGTCCGGCCCCTAGCTACGAGCAGTACTTC.

This sequence joins TRBV27 and TRBJ2-3; the match to TRBD2 covers 8 bases. CDR3 length: 16 amino acids. Germline-derived CDR1 and CDR2 are MNHEY and SMNVEV (reference sequence). Trimming at V came to 4 bases and at J to 6 bases, leaving 12 bases not matched to a gene. CDR3 residues: CASSWDLAGGSDTQYF. DNA of the CDR3: TGTGCCAGCAGTTGGGATCTAGCGGGTGGGTCGGATACGCAGTATTTT.

The V gene is TRBV30, the J gene TRBJ2-7; no reliable D call. The ends were cut back, 2 bases at V and 6 bases at J, with 11 bases in the middle. Per the germline V gene, CDR1 is GTSNPN and CDR2 is SVGIG (reference sequence). There are 12 residues in the CDR3. CDR3 sequence reads: CAWSIVGLEQYF. DNA for the CDR3: TGTGCCTGGAGTATTGTAGGGCTCGAGCAGTACTTC.

The genes are TRBV7-2 and TRBJ2-7, with TRBD2 identical over 10 bases. Trimming took 3 bases from V and 4 from J; bases not matched to a gene: 6. Germline assignment: CDR1 SGHTA and CDR2 FQGNSA. This CDR3 region has 15 residues. The CDR3 DNA sequence: TGTGCCAGCAGCTTCTACGCTAGCGGGAGTTACGAGCAGTACTTC. Translation gives CASSFYASGSYEQYF. Using reference TRBV7-2 and TRBJ2-7 for the parts outside the CDR3, the full variable domain is GAGVSQSPSNKVTEKGKDVELRCDPISGHTALYWYRQSLGQGLEFLIYFQGNSAPDKSGLPSDRFSAERTGGSVSTLTIQRTQQEDSAVYLCASSFYASGSYEQYFGPGTRLTVT.

V gene TRBV19 combines with J gene TRBJ2-7, with D unclear. The CDR3 has 13 residues. Germline V CDR1 and CDR2: LNHDA, SQIVND (reference sequence). The germline V and J ends were trimmed by 3 bases and 3 bases, with 9 bases remaining between them. The CDR3 here is CASSMINGYEQYF. The DNA of the CDR3 is TGTGCCAGTAGTATGATAAATGGCTACGAGCAGTACTTC.

The sample holds a few counts of this clonotype. The chain links TRBV6-2 or TRBV6-3 to TRBJ2-7; D gene unclear. Germline V gives CDR1 MNHEY, CDR2 SVGEGT. CDR3 length: 15 residues. The ends were cut back, 2 bases at V and 2 bases at J, with 13 bases in the middle. The CDR3 DNA follows: TGTGCCAGCAGTTACCTCCGACACAACCCCTACGAGCAGTACTTC. As protein: CASSYLRHNPYEQYF.

The chain employs TRBV20-1 and TRBJ2-1, with D maybe TRBD1 (7 bases). The V gene lost 0 bases and the J gene lost 5 bases, with 17 bases spanning the gap. The germline CDR1 and CDR2 sequences are DFQATT and SNEGSKA (reference sequence). This CDR3 has 16 residues. The CDR3 nucleotides are TGCAGTGCTAGAGATGGAGGGGGCGCGGATAACAATGAGCAGTTCTTC. Its protein is CSARDGGGADNNEQFF.

The V call is TRBV9, the J call TRBJ2-1, with unresolved D. V lost 4 bases and J 9 bases, leaving 14 bases between the germline ends. The CDR3 sequence is 13 residues long. In germline, CDR1 is SGDLS, CDR2 YYNGEE. CDR3 nucleotide sequence: TGTGCCAGCAGCAGAGGACGCTACGGTGAGCAGTTCTTC. It yields the protein CASSRGRYGEQFF.

The sample holds a few counts of this clonotype. The chain combines TRBV7-9 with TRBJ2-2; D remains unclear. The V gene lost 8 bases and the J gene lost 2 bases, with 12 bases spanning the gap. The CDR3 has 14 amino acids. Germline values: CDR1 SEHNR, CDR2 FQNEAQ (reference sequence). CDR3 sequence: CASERWTNTGELFF. The DNA of the CDR3 is TGTGCCAGCGAGAGATGGACCAACACCGGGGAGCTGTTTTTT.

This clonotype has just a few counts. This chain uses TRBV4-3 with TRBJ2-2, with D possibly matching TRBD2 (7 bases). Trimming left V 3 bases short and J 4 bases short, with 18 bases between. The germline CDR1 and CDR2 sequences are LGHNA and YSLEER. This CDR3 has 17 amino acids. CDR3 sequence (DNA): TGCGCCAGCAGCCAGTTTCTAGGGGGGGATCGCACCGGGGAGCTGTTTTTT. It encodes CASSQFLGGDRTGELFF.